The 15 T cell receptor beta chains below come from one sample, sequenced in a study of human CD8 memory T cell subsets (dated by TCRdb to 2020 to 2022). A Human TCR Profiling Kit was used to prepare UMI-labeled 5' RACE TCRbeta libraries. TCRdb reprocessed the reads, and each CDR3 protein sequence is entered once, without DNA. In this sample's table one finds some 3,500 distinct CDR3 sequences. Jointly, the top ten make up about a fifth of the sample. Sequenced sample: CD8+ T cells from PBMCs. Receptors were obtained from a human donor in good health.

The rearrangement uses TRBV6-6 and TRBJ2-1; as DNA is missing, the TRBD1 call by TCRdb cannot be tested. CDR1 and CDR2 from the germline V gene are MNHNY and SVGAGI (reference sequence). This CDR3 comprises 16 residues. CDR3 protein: CASSYPTGGTDNEQFF.

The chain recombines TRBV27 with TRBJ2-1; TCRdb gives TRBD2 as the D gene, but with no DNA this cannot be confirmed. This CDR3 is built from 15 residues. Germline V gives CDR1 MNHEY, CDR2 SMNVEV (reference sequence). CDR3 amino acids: CASIPLAGGPTEQFF.

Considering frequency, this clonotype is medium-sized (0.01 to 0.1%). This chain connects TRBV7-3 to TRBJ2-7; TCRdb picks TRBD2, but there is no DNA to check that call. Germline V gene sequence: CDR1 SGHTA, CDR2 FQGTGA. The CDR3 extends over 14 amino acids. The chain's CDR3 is CASSLSSGSWEQYF. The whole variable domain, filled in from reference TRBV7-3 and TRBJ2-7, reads GAGVSQTPSNKVTEKGKYVELRCDPISGHTALYWYRQSLGQGPEFLIYFQGTGAADDSGLPNDRFFAVRPEGSVSTLKIQRTERGDSAVYLCASSLSSGSWEQYFGPGTRLTVT.

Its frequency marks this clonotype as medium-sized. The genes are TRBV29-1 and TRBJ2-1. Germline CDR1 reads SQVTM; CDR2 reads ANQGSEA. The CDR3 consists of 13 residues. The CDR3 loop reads CSDTYQSYNEQFF.

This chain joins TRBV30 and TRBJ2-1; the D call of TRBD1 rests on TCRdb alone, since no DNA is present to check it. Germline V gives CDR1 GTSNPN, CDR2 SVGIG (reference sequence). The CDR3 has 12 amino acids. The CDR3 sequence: CAWSSLDNEQFF.

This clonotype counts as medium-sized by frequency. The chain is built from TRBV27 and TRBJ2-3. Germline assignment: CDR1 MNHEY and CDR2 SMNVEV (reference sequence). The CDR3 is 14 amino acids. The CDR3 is CASSLVPGLDTQYF.

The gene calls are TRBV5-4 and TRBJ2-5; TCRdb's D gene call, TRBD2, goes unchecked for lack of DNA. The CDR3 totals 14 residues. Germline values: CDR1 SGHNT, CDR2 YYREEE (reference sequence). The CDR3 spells CASSLAAGVETQYF.

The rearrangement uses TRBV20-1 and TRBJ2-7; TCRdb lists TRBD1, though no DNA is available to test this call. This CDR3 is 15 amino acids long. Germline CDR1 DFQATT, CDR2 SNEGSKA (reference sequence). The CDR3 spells CSAREAGTAIYEQYF.

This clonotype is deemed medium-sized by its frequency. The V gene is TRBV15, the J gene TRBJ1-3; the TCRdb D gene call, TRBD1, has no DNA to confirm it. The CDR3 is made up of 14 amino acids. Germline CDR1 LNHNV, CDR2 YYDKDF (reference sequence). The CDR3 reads CATTDRGAGNTIYF. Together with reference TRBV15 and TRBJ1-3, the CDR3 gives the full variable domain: DAMVIQNPRYQVTQFGKPVTLSCSQTLNHNVMYWYQQKSSQAPKLLFHYYDKDFNNEADTPDNFQSRRPNTSFCFLDIRSPGLGDTAMYLCATTDRGAGNTIYFGEGSWLTVV.

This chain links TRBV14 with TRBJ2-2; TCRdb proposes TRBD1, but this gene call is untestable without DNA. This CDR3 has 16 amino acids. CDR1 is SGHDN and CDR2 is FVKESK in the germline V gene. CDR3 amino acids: CASSRGQTLNTGELFF.

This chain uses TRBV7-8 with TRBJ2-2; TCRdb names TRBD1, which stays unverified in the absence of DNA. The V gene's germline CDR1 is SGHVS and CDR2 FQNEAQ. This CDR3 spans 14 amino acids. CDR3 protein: CASSLAPRAGELFF.

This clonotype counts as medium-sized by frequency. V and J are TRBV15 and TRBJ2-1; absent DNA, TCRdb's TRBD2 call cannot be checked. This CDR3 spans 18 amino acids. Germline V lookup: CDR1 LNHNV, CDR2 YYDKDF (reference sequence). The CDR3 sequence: CATSRGGALAVPYNEQFF.

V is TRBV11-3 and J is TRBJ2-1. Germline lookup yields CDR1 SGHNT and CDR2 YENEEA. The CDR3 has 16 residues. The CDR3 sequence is CASSLVSEYGVGEQFF. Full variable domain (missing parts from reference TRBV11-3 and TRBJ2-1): EAGVVQSPRYKIIEKKQPVAFWCNPISGHNTLYWYLQNLGQGPELLIRYENEEAVDDSQLPKDRFSAERLKGVDSTLKIQPAELGDSAVYLCASSLVSEYGVGEQFFGPGTRLTVL.

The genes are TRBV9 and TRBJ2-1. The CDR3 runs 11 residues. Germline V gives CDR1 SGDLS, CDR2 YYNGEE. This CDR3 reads CASGEEREQFF.

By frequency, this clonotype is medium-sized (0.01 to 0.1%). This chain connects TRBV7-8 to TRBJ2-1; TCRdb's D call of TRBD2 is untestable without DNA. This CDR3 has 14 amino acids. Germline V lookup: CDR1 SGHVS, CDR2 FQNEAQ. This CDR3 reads CASSARTSLNEQFF. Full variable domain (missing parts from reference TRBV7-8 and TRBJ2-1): GAGVSQSPRYKVAKRGQDVALRCDPISGHVSLFWYQQALGQGPEFLTYFQNEAQLDKSGLPSDRFFAERPEGSVSTLKIQRTQQEDSAVYLCASSARTSLNEQFFGPGTRLTVL.